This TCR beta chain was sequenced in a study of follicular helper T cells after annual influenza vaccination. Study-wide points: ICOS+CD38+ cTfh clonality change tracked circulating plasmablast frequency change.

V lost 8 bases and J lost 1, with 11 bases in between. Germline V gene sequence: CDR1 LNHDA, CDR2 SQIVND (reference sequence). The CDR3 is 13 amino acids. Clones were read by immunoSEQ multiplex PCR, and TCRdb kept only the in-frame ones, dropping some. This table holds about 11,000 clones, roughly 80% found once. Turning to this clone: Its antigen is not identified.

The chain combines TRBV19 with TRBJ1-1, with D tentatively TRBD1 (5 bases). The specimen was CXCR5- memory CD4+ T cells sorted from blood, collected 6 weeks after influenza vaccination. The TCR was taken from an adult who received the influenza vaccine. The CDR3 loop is CASFRGENTEAFF. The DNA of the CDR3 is TGTGCCAGTTTTCGGGGGGAGAACACTGAAGCTTTCTTT.